This T cell receptor (beta chain) was sequenced during a study of OX40 agonist ivuxolimab in advanced cancers. Study details: Ivuxolimab was delivered to patients intravenously every 2 weeks at doses spanning 0.01 to 10 mg/kg.

As for this clone: Its target is not known.

Using immunoSEQ multiplex PCR, the repertoire was profiled, and TCRdb retains in-frame clones only, with some absent. The sample yields some 67,000 clones, roughly 84% seen once. Deletions cut 5 bases from V and 3 bases from J, with 14 bases between. The CDR3 sequence is 14 residues long. Germline V gene sequence: CDR1 SGHVS, CDR2 FQNEAQ. General observations from the study: By week 6 at 0.1 to 3.0 mg/kg, blood CD4+ and CD8+ T cells had expanded clonally. Compared with CD4+, CD8+ T cells on average had more expanded clones.

The TCR was taken from an adult with an advanced solid tumor such as melanoma, head and neck, liver or kidney cancer. The starting material was CD4+ or CD8+ T cells sorted from blood, obtained in a trial of the OX40 agonist ivuxolimab. The chain is built from TRBV7-8 and TRBJ2-7, with D perhaps matching TRBD1 (6 bases). CDR3 residues: CASSKIGQLYEQYF. CDR3 sequence (DNA): TGTGCCAGCAGCAAGATAGGACAGCTCTACGAGCAGTACTTC.